The 12 T cell receptor beta chains reported below all come from one sample, sequenced in a study of blood T cell repertoires in COVID-19. Clones were read by immunoSEQ multiplex PCR, and TCRdb kept only the in-frame ones, dropping some. Of roughly 280,000 clones detected, around nine tenths appear once; the ten largest clones hold around 8.8%. Sequenced: peripheral blood. The receptors here all came from a man aged 40-55 years with active or convalescent COVID-19.

With respect to this clone: Sequence at one end of the junction differs from germline and may be a read error. V gene TRBV18 combines with J gene TRBJ1-1; TRBD1 matches at 7 bases. There are 14 residues in the CDR3. From germline, CDR1 is KGHSH and CDR2 LQKENI. CDR3 coding DNA: TGTGCCAGCTCACCCGCCGGGACAGAGTATGAGATTGTCTTT. Translation gives CASSPAGTEYEIVF.

The V and J genes are TRBV7-2 and TRBJ2-1; 7 bases map to TRBD2. The germline gives CDR1 SGHTA, CDR2 FQGNSA. The CDR3 extends over 14 amino acids. The V gene end was trimmed by 2 bases and the J gene end by 9 bases; junction bases not matched to a gene: 7. The CDR3 region has the DNA TGTGCCAGCAGCTTATCCGGCGGACTAGGTGAGCAGTTCTTC. Residues: CASSLSGGLGEQFF. Looking up the rest from reference TRBV7-2 and TRBJ2-1 gives the full variable domain: GAGVSQSPSNKVTEKGKDVELRCDPISGHTALYWYRQSLGQGLEFLIYFQGNSAPDKSGLPSDRFSAERTGGSVSTLTIQRTQQEDSAVYLCASSLSGGLGEQFFGPGTRLTVL.

This CDR3 is CASSASGLDGYTF. In nucleotides, the CDR3 is TGTGCCAGCTCCGCTTCAGGGCTGGATGGCTACACCTTC. The V call is TRBV2, the J call TRBJ1-2; D possibly corresponds to TRBD1 (5 bases). The germline V gene encodes CDR1 SNHLY and CDR2 FYNNEI. The ends were cut back, 8 bases at V and 6 bases at J, with 16 bases in the middle. The CDR3 has 13 amino acids.

The chain has TRBV6-5 and TRBJ2-2, with D unclear. CDR1 is MNHEY and CDR2 is SVGAGI in the germline V gene. The CDR3 spans 15 residues. Trimming removed 6 bases from V and 3 bases from J, with 14 bases in between. CDR3 amino acids: CASRPLLSDTGELFF. CDR3 coding DNA: TGTGCCAGCAGACCCTTGTTGTCGGACACCGGGGAGCTGTTTTTT.

The genes are TRBV28 and TRBJ1-2; D is undetermined. V dropped 6 bases and J dropped 4 bases, with 18 bases sitting between them. Germline CDR1 and CDR2: MDHEN and SYDVKM. This CDR3 is 15 amino acids long. This CDR3 is CASSPPRGAGYGYTF. CDR3 coding DNA: TGTGCCAGCAGCCCCCCCCGGGGAGCCGGCTATGGCTACACCTTC.

The V call is TRBV27, the J call TRBJ2-7, with D perhaps TRBD2 (5 bases). Germline V CDR1 and CDR2: MNHEY, SMNVEV (reference sequence). The CDR3 contains 16 residues. V shed 0 bases and J shed 0 bases, with 12 bases lying between them. CDR3 nucleotide sequence: TGTGCCAGCAGTTTATCGGGGAGAGAACCCTCCTACGAGCAGTACTTC. This codes for CASSLSGREPSYEQYF.

This chain connects TRBV30 to TRBJ2-2, with no clear D. Trimming cost V 0 bases and J 8 bases, with 4 bases left between them. The CDR3 has 11 residues. Germline V gene sequence: CDR1 GTSNPN, CDR2 SVGIG (reference sequence). CDR3 nucleotides: TGTGCCTGGAGTGTAGCGGGGGAGCTGTTTTTT. It is translated as CAWSVAGELFF. Using reference TRBV30 and TRBJ2-2 for the parts outside the CDR3, the full variable domain is SQTIHQWPATLVQPVGSPLSLECTVEGTSNPNLYWYRQAAGRGLQLLFYSVGIGQISSEVPQNLSASRPQDRQFILSSKKLLLSDSGFYLCAWSVAGELFFGEGSRLTVL.

About this clone: Its ends do not fully match the called genes, so a read error is possible. The gene calls are TRBV18 and TRBJ1-1; a weak D match, TRBD1 (6 bases). Looked up from germline, CDR1 is KGHSH and CDR2 is LQKENI. This CDR3 is built from 13 residues. This chain's CDR3 is CASSPQGGFDAFF. CDR3 sequence (DNA): TGTGCCAGCTCCCCACAGGGAGGATTCGATGCTTTCTTT.

The CDR3 DNA is TGTGCCAGTAGGTCCGAGGGATACAGCTCCTATAATTCACCCCTCCACTTT. Translated: CASRSEGYSSYNSPLHF. The chain combines TRBV27 with TRBJ1-6, with D uncertain. The CDR3 totals 17 residues. The V and J ends lost 9 bases and 0 bases respectively, with 18 bases between them. Germline V gene data show CDR1 as MNHEY and CDR2 as SMNVEV (reference sequence).

V and J are TRBV3-1 (or the pseudogene TRBV3-2) and TRBJ1-1; tentative D call: TRBD1 (5 bases). This CDR3 contains 12 residues. Trimming left V 3 bases short and J 4 bases short, with 6 bases between. Germline CDR1 LGHDT, CDR2 YNNKEL (reference sequence). CDR3: CASSQGGTEAFF. The DNA for the CDR3 is TGTGCCAGCAGCCAGGGGGGCACTGAAGCTTTCTTT.

The V gene is TRBV11-1, the J gene TRBJ2-5; 10 bases agree with TRBD1. J was trimmed by 0 bases and V by 5 bases; bases with no gene match: 3. Germline-derived CDR1 and CDR2 are SGHAT and FQDESV (reference sequence). This CDR3 has 15 residues. DNA of the CDR3: TGTGCCAGCAGCCAGGACAGGGGGAACCAAGAGACCCAGTACTTC. Protein sequence: CASSQDRGNQETQYF.

The chain joins TRBV25-1 to TRBJ1-6, with D unresolved. This CDR3 contains 14 residues. Trimming left V 1 base short and J 10 bases short, with 11 bases between. The germline V gene has CDR1 MGHDK and CDR2 SYGVNS. The CDR3 reads CASSESSGTSPLHF. The DNA of the CDR3 is TGTGCCAGCAGTGAATCGTCAGGTACATCACCCCTCCACTTT.